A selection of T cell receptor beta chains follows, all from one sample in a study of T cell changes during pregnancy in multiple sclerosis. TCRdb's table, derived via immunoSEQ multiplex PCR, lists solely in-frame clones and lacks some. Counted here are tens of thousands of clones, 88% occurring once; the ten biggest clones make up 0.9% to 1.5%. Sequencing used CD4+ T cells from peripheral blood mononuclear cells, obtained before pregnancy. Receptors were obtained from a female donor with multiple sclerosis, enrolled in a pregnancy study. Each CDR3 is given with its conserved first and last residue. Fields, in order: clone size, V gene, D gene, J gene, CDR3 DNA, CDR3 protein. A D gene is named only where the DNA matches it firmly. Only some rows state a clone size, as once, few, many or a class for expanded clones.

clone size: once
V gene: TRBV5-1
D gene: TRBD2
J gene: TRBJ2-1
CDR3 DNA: TGCGCCAGCAGCTTGGAAGGCGGGAGTGTTTTGCGGGAGCAGTTCTTC
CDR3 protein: CASSLEGGSVLREQFF

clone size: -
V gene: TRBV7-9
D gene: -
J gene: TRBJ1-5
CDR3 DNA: TGTGCCAGCAGCTTAACAGAGGGACAGCCCCAGCATTTT
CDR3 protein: CASSLTEGQPQHF

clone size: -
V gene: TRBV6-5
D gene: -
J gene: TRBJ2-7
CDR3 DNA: TGTGCCAGCAGGAAGACTAGTTTCCACGAGCAGTACTTC
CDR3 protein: CASRKTSFHEQYF

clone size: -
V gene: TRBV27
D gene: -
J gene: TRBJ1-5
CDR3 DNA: TGTGCCAGCAGTTTTTCCGGGTCGCGCAATCAGCCCCAGCATTTT
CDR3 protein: CASSFSGSRNQPQHF

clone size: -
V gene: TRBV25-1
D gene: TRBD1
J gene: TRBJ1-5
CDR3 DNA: TGTGCCAGCAGCCAGGGGGCATATAGCAATCAGCCCCAGCATTTT
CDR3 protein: CASSQGAYSNQPQHF

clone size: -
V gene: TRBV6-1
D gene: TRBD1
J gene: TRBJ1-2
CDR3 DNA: TGTGCCAGCAGTGAGGCGTCGGGACAGCAATATGGCTACACCTTC
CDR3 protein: CASSEASGQQYGYTF

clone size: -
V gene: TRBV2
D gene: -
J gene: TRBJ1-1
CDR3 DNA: TGTGCCAGCAGGGGTCGGGTCACTGAAGCTTTCTTT
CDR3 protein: CASRGRVTEAFF

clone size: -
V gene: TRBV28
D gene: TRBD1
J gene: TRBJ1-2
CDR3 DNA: TGTGCCAGCAGAACGACCGGGACAGGGGGAACCTATGGCTACACCTTC
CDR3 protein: CASRTTGTGGTYGYTF

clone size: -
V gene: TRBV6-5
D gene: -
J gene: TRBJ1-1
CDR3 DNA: TGTGCCAGCAGACCTACAGGGCCGAACACTGAAGCTTTCTTT
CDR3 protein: CASRPTGPNTEAFF

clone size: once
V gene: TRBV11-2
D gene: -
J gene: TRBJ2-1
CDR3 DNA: TGTGCCAGCAGCTTAGTTGGCTCGAGCGTGGATGAGCAGTTCTTC
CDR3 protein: CASSLVGSSVDEQFF

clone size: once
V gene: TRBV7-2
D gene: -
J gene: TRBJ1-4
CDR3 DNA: TGTGCCAGCAGCGATCAGGGATTATTCGGTGAAAAACTGTTTTTT
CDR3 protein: CASSDQGLFGEKLFF

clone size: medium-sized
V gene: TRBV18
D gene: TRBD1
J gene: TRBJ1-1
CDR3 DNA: TGTGCCAGCTCAGCGACAGGGGGGACTGAAGCTTTCTTT
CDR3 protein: CASSATGGTEAFF

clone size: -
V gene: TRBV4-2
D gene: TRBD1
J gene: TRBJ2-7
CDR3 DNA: TGTGCCAGCAGCCAACACGGGCGGCCGGGACAGGGGGCAAACGAGCAGTACTTC
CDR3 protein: CASSQHGRPGQGANEQYF

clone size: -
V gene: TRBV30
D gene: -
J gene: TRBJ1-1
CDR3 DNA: TGTGCCTGGAGGGTAGCGGGGAACACTGAAGCTTTCTTT
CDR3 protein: CAWRVAGNTEAFF

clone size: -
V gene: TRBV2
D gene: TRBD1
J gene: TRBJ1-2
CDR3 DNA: TGTGCCAGCACAGGGGGGAACTATGGCTACACCTTC
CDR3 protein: CASTGGNYGYTF

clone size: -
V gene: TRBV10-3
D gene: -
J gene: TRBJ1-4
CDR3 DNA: TGTGCCATCAGTGAGTCACGGGGGTCTAATGAAAAACTGTTTTTT
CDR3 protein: CAISESRGSNEKLFF

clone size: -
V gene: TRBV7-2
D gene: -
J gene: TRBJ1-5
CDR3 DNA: TGTGCCAGCAGCCTAAACAGGGACGATCAGCCCCAGCATTTT
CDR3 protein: CASSLNRDDQPQHF

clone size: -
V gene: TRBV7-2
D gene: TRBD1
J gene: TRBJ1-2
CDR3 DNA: TGTGCCAGCAGCTTAGAAAACAGGGGGAATGGCTACACCTTC
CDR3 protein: CASSLENRGNGYTF

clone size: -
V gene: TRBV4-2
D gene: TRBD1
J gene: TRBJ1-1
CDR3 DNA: TGTGCCAGCAGACAACAGGGGGGCACTGAAGCTTTCTTT
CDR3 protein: CASRQQGGTEAFF

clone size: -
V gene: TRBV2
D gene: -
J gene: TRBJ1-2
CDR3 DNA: TGTGCCAGCAGTCCGGTTGAGGGTTGGGGAGACTATGGCTACACCTTC
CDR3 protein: CASSPVEGWGDYGYTF

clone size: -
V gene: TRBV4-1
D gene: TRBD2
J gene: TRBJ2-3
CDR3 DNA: TGCGCCAGCAACCGACTAGCGGGAGTTGGAGATACGCAGTATTTT
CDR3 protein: CASNRLAGVGDTQYF

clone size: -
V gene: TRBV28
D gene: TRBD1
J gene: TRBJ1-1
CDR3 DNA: TGTGCCAGCTCCAGACAGGGCGCGCCTGAAGCTTTCTTT
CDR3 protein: CASSRQGAPEAFF

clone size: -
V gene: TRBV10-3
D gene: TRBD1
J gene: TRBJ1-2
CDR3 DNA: TGTGCCATCAGTGAGGGGGGACAGCGTAACTATGGCTACACCTTC
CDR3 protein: CAISEGGQRNYGYTF

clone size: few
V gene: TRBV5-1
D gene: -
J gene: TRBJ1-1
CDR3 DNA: TGCGCCAGCAGCGAAGGACAGCCAGTGAACACTGAAGCTTTCTTT
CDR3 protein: CASSEGQPVNTEAFF

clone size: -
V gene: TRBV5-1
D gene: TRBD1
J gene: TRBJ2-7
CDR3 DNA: TGCGCCAGCAGCCGGGGACAGGGTTACGAGCAGTACTTC
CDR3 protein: CASSRGQGYEQYF

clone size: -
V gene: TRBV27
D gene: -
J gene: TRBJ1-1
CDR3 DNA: TGTGCCAGCAGTTTGGGGGGTTTGGGGACTGAAGCTTTCTTT
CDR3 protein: CASSLGGLGTEAFF

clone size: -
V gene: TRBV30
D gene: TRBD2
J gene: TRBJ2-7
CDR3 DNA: TGTGCCTGGAGTGTACGGGGGGAGGGCCTTCTGGGCGAGCAGTACTTC
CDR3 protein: CAWSVRGEGLLGEQYF

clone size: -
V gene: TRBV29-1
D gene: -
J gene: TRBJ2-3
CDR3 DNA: TGCAGCGCAGTAGCAATCACAGATACGCAGTATTTT
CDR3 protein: CSAVAITDTQYF

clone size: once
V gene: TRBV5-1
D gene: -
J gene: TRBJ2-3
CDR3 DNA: TGCGCCAGCAGCTCGACGAACGAGGGAGATACGCAGTATTTT
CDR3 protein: CASSSTNEGDTQYF

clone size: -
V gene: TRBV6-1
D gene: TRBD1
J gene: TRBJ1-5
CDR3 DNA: TGTGCCAGCAGTGCGACAGGGGGTAGGAATCAGCCCCAGCATTTT
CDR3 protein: CASSATGGRNQPQHF

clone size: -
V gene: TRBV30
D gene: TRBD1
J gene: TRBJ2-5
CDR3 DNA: TGTGCCTATAGACAGGGAGAAGAGACCCAGTACTTC
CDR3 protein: CAYRQGEETQYF

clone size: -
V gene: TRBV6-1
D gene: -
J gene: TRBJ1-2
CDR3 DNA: TGTGCCAGCAGTGAAGTGGAAGGGGAGGATGGCTACACCTTC
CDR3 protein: CASSEVEGEDGYTF

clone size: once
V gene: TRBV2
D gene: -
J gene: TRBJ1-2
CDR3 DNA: TGTGCCAGCAGTCTACCGACAGGCAACTATGGCTACACCTTC
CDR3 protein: CASSLPTGNYGYTF

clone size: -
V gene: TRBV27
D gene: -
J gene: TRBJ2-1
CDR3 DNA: TGTGCCAGCAGTTCAGGAGCGGAGGGCCATGAGCAGTTCTTC
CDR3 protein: CASSSGAEGHEQFF

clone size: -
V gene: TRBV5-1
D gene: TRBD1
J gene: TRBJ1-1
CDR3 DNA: TGCGCCAGCAGCTCCGAGACAGGGGTGAACACTGAAGCTTTCTTT
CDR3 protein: CASSSETGVNTEAFF

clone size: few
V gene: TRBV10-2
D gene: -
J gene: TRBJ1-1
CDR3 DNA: TGCGCCAGCAGTGCCCCCAACAGGGCCTCGAACACTGAAGCTTTCTTT
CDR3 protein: CASSAPNRASNTEAFF

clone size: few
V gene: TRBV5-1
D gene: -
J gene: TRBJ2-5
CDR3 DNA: TGCGCCAGCAGCTTGGTTGCCAGGCCATGGGAGACCCAGTACTTC
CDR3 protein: CASSLVARPWETQYF

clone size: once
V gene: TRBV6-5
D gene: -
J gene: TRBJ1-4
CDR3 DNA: TGTGCCAGCAGGCGGGGGCCAGGGAGTGAAAAACTGTTTTTT
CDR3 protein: CASRRGPGSEKLFF

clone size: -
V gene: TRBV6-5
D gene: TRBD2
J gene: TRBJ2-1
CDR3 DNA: TGTGCCAGCAGAGTAGCGGGAGAAACTGCGTTCTTC
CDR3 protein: CASRVAGETAFF

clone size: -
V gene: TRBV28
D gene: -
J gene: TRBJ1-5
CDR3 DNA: TGTGCCAGCAGGGGGCCGAATTATCAGCCCCAGCATTTT
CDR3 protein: CASRGPNYQPQHF

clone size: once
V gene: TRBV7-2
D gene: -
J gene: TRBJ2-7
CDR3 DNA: TGTGCCAGCAGCCCCACCGCTGGCTTCTACGAGCAGTACTTC
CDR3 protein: CASSPTAGFYEQYF

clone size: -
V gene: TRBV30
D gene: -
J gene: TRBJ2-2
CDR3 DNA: TGTGCCTGGAGGTATTTACGGGAGCGCACCGGGGAGCTGTTTTTT
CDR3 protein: CAWRYLRERTGELFF

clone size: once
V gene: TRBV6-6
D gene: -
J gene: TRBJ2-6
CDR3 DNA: TGTGCCAGCGGGCCGGTTCCCTCTGGGGCCAACGTCCTGACTTTC
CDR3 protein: CASGPVPSGANVLTF

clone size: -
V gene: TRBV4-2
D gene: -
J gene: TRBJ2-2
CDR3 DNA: TGTGCCAGCAGCCTCGGAGACAGGAACACCGGGGAGCTGTTTTTT
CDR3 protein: CASSLGDRNTGELFF

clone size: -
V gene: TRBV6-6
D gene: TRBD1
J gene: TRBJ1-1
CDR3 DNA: TGTGCCAGCAAAAACGGGGACAGGGGAATATGGGAAGCTTTCTTT
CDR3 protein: CASKNGDRGIWEAFF

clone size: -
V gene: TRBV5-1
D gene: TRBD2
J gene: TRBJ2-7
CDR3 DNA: TGCGCCAGCAGCTTGGCCGAGCGGGAGGGCCGCAAGTACTTC
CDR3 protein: CASSLAEREGRKYF

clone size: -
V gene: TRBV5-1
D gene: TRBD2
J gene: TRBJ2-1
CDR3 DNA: TGCGCCAGCAGGGGAGGGGGGGTAGCGGGAGTCAATGAGCAGTTCTTC
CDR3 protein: CASRGGGVAGVNEQFF

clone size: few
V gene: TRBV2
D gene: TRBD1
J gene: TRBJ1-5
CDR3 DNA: TGTGCCAGCAGTTCCCAGGGGGCAGGGGGACAGCCCCAGCATTTT
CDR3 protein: CASSSQGAGGQPQHF

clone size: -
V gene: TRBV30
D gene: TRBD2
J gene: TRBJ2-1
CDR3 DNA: TGTGCCTGGTCCGGGACTAGCGGCAATGAGCAGTTCTTC
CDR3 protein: CAWSGTSGNEQFF

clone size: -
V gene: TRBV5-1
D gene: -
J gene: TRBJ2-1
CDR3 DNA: TGCGCCAGCAGCTTGGCCCCGGACTCATCGAGGAATGAGCAGTTCTTC
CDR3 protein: CASSLAPDSSRNEQFF

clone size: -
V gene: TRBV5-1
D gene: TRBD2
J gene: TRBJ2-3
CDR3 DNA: TGCGCCAGCAGCTTGGCCGGGACTAGGGCGGATACGCAGTATTTT
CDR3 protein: CASSLAGTRADTQYF